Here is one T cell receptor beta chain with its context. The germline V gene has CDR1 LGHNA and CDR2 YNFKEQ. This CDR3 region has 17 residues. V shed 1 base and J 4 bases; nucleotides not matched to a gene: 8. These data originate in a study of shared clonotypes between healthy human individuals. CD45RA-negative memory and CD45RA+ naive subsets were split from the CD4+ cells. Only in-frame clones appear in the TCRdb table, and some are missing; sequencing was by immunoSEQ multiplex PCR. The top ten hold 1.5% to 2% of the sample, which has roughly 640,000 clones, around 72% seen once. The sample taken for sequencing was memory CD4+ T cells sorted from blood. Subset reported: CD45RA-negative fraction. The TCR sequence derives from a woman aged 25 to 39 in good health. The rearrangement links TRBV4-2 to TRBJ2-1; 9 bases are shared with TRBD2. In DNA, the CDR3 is TGTGCCAGCAGCCAAGGAGAAGCGGGAGGAACGTACAATGAGCAGTTCTTC. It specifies CASSQGEAGGTYNEQFF.